These T cell receptor beta chains were read from a single sample in a study of T cells in tuberculosis. Repertoires were generated with immunoSEQ multiplex PCR, while TCRdb's copy carries only in-frame clones and drops some. Among under 45,000 clones, 95% were seen once, and the ten largest hold about 3.7%. Sample: PBMCs. The receptors were gathered from a donor between 10 and 35 years old with latent tuberculosis or without tuberculosis infection. Both conserved end residues are part of each CDR3. D genes are given only for firm matches. Rows give clone size only sometimes, using once, few, many, or a class for an expanded clone.

abundance	d_gene	j_gene	v_gene	CDR3aa	CDR3nt
.	TRBD2	TRBJ2-7	TRBV7-2	CASSLRGGGTYEQYF	TGTGCCAGCAGCTTGCGCGGGGGGGGGACCTACGAGCAGTACTTC
.	TRBD1	TRBJ1-6	TRBV9	CASRGGTGNSPLHF	TGTGCCAGCAGGGGCGGGACAGGGAATTCACCCCTCCACTTT
.	.	TRBJ2-7	TRBV4-1	CASSQRSGSYEQYF	TGCGCCAGCAGCCAAAGAAGCGGGTCCTACGAGCAGTACTTC
.	TRBD1	TRBJ2-3	TRBV5-8	CASSSGQGGTDTQYF	TGTGCCAGCAGCTCCGGACAGGGAGGCACAGATACGCAGTATTTT
.	.	TRBJ1-1	TRBV10-3	CATGGKGDSNTEAFF	TGTGCCACCGGGGGAAAAGGAGACTCGAACACTGAAGCTTTCTTT
.	TRBD1	TRBJ1-5	TRBV2	CASRHDRAGGQPQHF	TGTGCCAGCAGACATGACAGGGCGGGGGGTCAGCCCCAGCATTTT
.	.	TRBJ1-2	TRBV19	CASFGPDNRGYTF	TGTGCCTCTTTCGGACCGGACAACAGGGGCTACACCTTC
.	TRBD1	TRBJ2-3	TRBV7-9	CASSGTVRADTQYF	TGTGCCAGCAGCGGGACAGTAAGGGCTGATACGCAGTATTTT
.	.	TRBJ2-3	TRBV5-4	CASSWRDAGLADTQYF	TGTGCCAGCAGCTGGCGGGACGCGGGGTTGGCAGATACGCAGTATTTT
.	.	TRBJ1-1	TRBV4-3	CASSQAYGGRGTEAFF	TGCGCCAGCAGCCAAGCTTACGGCGGGCGGGGCACTGAAGCTTTCTTT
.	TRBD1	TRBJ1-5	TRBV25-1	CASSEPGTGVDQPQHF	TGTGCCAGCAGTGAACCCGGGACAGGGGTGGATCAGCCCCAGCATTTT
.	.	TRBJ1-2	TRBV7-2	CASSLFGAYGYTF	TGTGCCAGCAGCTTATTCGGTGCATATGGCTACACCTTC
.	TRBD1	TRBJ1-2	TRBV2	CASHKDTGQGAGYTF	TGTGCCAGCCATAAAGATACTGGACAGGGGGCAGGGTACACCTTC
.	TRBD1	TRBJ1-1	TRBV27	CASSPRQGEAFF	TGTGCCAGCAGTCCCAGACAGGGAGAAGCTTTCTTT
.	.	TRBJ1-2	TRBV10-3	CAIGDTTEYTF	TGTGCCATCGGCGACACAACAGAGTACACCTTC
once	.	TRBJ1-6	TRBV21-1	CASSKALTDDNSPLHF	TGTGCCAGCAGCAAAGCATTGACAGATGATAATTCACCCCTCCACTTT
.	TRBD1	TRBJ2-5	TRBV7-9	CASSWTGDKETQYF	TGTGCCAGCAGCTGGACAGGGGATAAAGAGACCCAGTACTTC
.	.	TRBJ2-7	TRBV2	CASRGDRYSYEQYF	TGTGCCAGCAGAGGCGACAGGTACTCCTACGAGCAGTACTTC
few	TRBD1	TRBJ1-6	TRBV27	CASSLNLDRGNSPLHF	TGTGCCAGCAGTTTAAACTTGGACAGGGGGAATTCACCCCTCCACTTT
once	.	TRBJ1-1	TRBV27	CASSPPTSSVNTEAFF	TGTGCCAGCAGTCCACCCACGAGTTCGGTGAACACTGAAGCTTTCTTT
.	TRBD1	TRBJ2-3	TRBV6-4	CASSKGQPDTDTQYF	TGTGCCAGCAGCAAGGGACAGCCAGACACAGATACGCAGTATTTT
.	.	TRBJ1-2	TRBV27	CASSLTLGTNYGYTF	TGTGCCAGCAGTTTAACTCTCGGGACAAACTATGGCTACACCTTC
.	.	TRBJ1-4	TRBV19	CASSPSRQGSLGEKLFF	TGTGCCAGTAGTCCCAGCCGGCAGGGGAGCTTAGGTGAAAAACTGTTTTTT
.	TRBD2	TRBJ2-7	TRBV6-5	CASRSGGDSYEQYF	TGTGCCAGCCGGAGCGGGGGGGACTCCTACGAGCAGTACTTC
.	.	TRBJ2-7	TRBV7-9	CASSSGTSIYEQYF	TGTGCCAGCAGCTCCGGGACTTCTATCTACGAGCAGTACTTC
.	TRBD2	TRBJ2-2	TRBV30	CAWTAGGNTGELFF	TGTGCCTGGACGGCGGGGGGGAACACCGGGGAGCTGTTTTTT
.	.	TRBJ2-7	TRBV7-2	CASSPNILYEQYF	TGTGCCAGCAGCCCGAACATCCTCTACGAGCAGTACTTC
.	.	TRBJ1-1	TRBV27	CASSLLGTSATEAFF	TGTGCCAGCAGTTTATTGGGCACTTCGGCCACTGAAGCTTTCTTT
.	TRBD2	TRBJ2-1	TRBV7-2	CASSTGLGAYNEQFF	TGTGCCAGCAGCACCGGACTAGGAGCCTACAATGAGCAGTTCTTC
.	.	TRBJ2-7	TRBV11-3	CASSLEAGYEQYF	TGTGCCAGCAGCTTAGAGGCGGGCTACGAGCAGTACTTC
.	TRBD1	TRBJ1-6	TRBV19	CASTPGQGESPLHF	TGTGCCAGTACCCCCGGGCAGGGGGAATCACCCCTCCACTTT
.	TRBD1	TRBJ1-2	TRBV7-9	CASSPAGTGQDGYTF	TGTGCCAGCAGCCCCGCCGGGACAGGGCAGGATGGCTACACCTTC
.	TRBD1	TRBJ2-7	TRBV6-1	CASSGPTGGGYEQYF	TGTGCCAGCAGTGGACCGACAGGGGGCGGCTACGAGCAGTACTTC
.	TRBD1	TRBJ1-1	TRBV6-5	CASSLQGARTEAFF	TGTGCCAGCAGTTTACAGGGGGCCCGCACTGAAGCTTTCTTT
.	.	TRBJ2-7	TRBV18	CASSRVEGAQYEQYF	TGTGCCAGCTCACGTGTCGAGGGCGCGCAATACGAGCAGTACTTC
once	.	TRBJ1-1	TRBV28	CASSLVIGGFEGTEAFF	TGTGCCAGCAGTCTTGTCATAGGGGGTTTTGAGGGAACTGAAGCTTTCTTT
.	TRBD1	TRBJ2-7	TRBV28	CASEGTGTGIYEQYF	TGTGCCAGCGAGGGAACCGGGACAGGGATTTACGAGCAGTACTTC
once	TRBD2	TRBJ2-1	TRBV5-1	CASQKGLDNNEQFF	TGCGCCAGCCAAAAAGGACTAGACAACAATGAGCAGTTCTTC
.	TRBD1	TRBJ2-3	TRBV7-2	CASSWTGGSTDTQYF	TGTGCCAGCAGCTGGACAGGGGGGAGCACAGATACGCAGTATTTT
.	.	TRBJ2-7	TRBV5-1	CASSLSPQGLSYEQYF	TGCGCCAGCAGCTTGTCACCTCAGGGACTCTCCTACGAGCAGTACTTC
.	.	TRBJ1-5	TRBV7-9	CASSLMGHGQPQHF	TGTGCCAGCAGCTTAATGGGACACGGGCAGCCCCAGCATTTT
.	.	TRBJ2-5	TRBV5-1	CASSLQSQETQYF	TGCGCCAGCAGCTTACAGTCTCAAGAGACCCAGTACTTC
.	.	TRBJ2-2	TRBV7-9	CASSPQEAGFMVVFF	TGTGCCAGCAGCCCGCAAGAGGCAGGGTTCATGGTGGTGTTTTTT
.	TRBD1	TRBJ2-6	TRBV27	CASGSTGGPGANVLTF	TGTGCCAGCGGCTCAACAGGGGGCCCTGGGGCCAACGTCCTGACTTTC
.	.	TRBJ2-3	TRBV4-1	CASSRLRPHTQYF	TGCGCCAGCAGCCGACTGAGGCCTCATACGCAGTATTTT
.	.	TRBJ2-2	TRBV6-5	CASSYSPNTGELFF	TGTGCCAGCAGTTATTCTCCGAACACCGGGGAGCTGTTTTTT
.	TRBD1	TRBJ1-1	TRBV2	CASSPRTGTNTEAFF	TGTGCCAGCAGCCCTAGGACAGGAACGAACACTGAAGCTTTCTTT
.	TRBD1	TRBJ2-7	TRBV27	CASSRDRETMQYF	TGTGCCAGCAGTCGGGACAGGGAGACCATGCAGTACTTC
.	TRBD1	TRBJ2-2	TRBV5-6	CASSSTGQGPGELFF	TGTGCCAGCAGCTCAACAGGACAGGGTCCCGGGGAGCTGTTTTTT
.	.	TRBJ1-1	TRBV6-5	CASSYQGNTEAFF	TGTGCCAGCAGTTACCAGGGGAACACTGAAGCTTTCTTT
.	TRBD1	TRBJ1-6	TRBV2	CASSRDRGFGSPLHF	TGTGCCAGCAGCAGGGACAGGGGGTTTGGATCACCCCTCCACTTT
.	TRBD1	TRBJ2-7	TRBV19	CASSTRQGQEQYF	TGTGCCAGTAGTACCCGACAGGGTCAAGAGCAGTACTTC
.	.	TRBJ2-7	TRBV5-4	CASSLGLDSPYEQYF	TGTGCCAGCAGCTTGGGCCTGGACTCTCCCTACGAGCAGTACTTC
.	.	TRBJ1-1	TRBV6-1	CASSEARAFF	TGTGCCAGCAGTGAAGCGCGAGCTTTCTTT
.	.	TRBJ2-2	TRBV7-9	CASSLLATGELFF	TGTGCCAGCAGCTTACTGGCAACCGGGGAGCTGTTTTTT